Here is one T cell receptor (beta chain) with its context. Trimming removed 1 base at V and 3 bases at J, with 12 bases between. Germline values: CDR1 GTSNPN, CDR2 SVGIG (reference sequence). CDR3 length: 14 residues. These data originate in a study of glioma-infiltrating T cells after dendritic cell vaccination. At the level of the study: At biweekly intervals, patients got three intradermal dendritic cell vaccine injections.

Time point meaning: after dendritic cell vaccination, including at tumor progression/relapse. Produced via immunoSEQ multiplex PCR; TCRdb's table is partial and in-frame only. The data hold tens of thousands of clones, with less than 90% observed a single time. This receptor was identified in a human donor with glioblastoma. The chain recombines TRBV30 with TRBJ2-5, with D possibly being TRBD2 (6 bases). The source was blood, collected after dendritic cell vaccination. The CDR3 protein is CAWSGGTGEETQYF. DNA for the CDR3: TGTGCCTGGAGTGGGGGGACTGGCGAAGAGACCCAGTACTTC.